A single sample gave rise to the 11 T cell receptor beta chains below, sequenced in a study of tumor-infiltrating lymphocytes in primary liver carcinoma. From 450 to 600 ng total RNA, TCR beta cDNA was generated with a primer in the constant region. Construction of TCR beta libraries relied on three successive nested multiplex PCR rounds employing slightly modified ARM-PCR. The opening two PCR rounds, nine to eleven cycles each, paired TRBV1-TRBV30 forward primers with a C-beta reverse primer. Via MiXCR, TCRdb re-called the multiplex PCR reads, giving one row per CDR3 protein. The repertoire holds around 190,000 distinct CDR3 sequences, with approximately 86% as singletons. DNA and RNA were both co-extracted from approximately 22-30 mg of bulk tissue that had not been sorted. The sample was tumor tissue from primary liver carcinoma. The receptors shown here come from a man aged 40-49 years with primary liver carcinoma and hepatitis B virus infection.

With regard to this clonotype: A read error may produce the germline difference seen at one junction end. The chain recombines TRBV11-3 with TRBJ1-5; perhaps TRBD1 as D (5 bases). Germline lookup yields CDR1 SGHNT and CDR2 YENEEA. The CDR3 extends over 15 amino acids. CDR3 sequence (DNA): TGTGCCAGCAGCTTGGAACTGGGGGTGGCTCAGGCCCAGCATTTC. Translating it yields CASSLELGVAQAQHF.

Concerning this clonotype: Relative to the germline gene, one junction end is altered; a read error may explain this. This CDR3 is CARSGRWGSEELFF. DNA for the CDR3: TGCGCCAGGAGTGGACGATGGGGGAGTGAGGAGCTGTTTTTT. The chain has TRBV10-2 and TRBJ2-2; either TRBD1 or TRBD2 may fit D (5 bases each). Germline assignment: CDR1 WSHSY and CDR2 SAAADI. This CDR3 has 14 residues.

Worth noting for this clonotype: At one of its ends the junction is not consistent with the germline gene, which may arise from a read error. The CDR3 coding sequence is TGTGCCATCAGCCCAACAGCCTATGACTACACCTTC. Protein: CAISPTAYDYTF. The chain employs TRBV6-2 or TRBV6-3 and TRBJ1-2; D not resolved. There are 12 residues in the CDR3. Germline V gives CDR1 MNHEY, CDR2 SVGEGT.

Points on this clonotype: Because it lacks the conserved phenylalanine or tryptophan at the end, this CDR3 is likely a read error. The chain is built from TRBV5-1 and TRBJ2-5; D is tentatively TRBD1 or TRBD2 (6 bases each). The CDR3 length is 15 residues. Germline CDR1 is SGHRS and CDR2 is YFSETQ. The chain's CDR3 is CANSLETGRIETQYI. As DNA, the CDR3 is TGCGCCAACAGCTTGGAAACAGGGAGGATTGAAACCCAGTACATC.

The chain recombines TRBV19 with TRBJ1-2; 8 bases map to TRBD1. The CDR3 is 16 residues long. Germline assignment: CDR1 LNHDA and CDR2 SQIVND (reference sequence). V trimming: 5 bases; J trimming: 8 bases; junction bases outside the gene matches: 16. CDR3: CASSFTSRTGRGGYTF. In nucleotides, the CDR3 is TGTGCCAGTAGTTTTACGTCCAGGACAGGGAGGGGCGGCTACACCTTC.

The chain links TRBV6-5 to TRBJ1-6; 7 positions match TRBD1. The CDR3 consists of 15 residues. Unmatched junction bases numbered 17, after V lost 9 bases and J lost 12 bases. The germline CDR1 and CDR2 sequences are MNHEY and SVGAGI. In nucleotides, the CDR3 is TGTGCCAGTAGGGTTGAACAGGGGTGGTCTTTACCCCTCCACTTT. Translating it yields CASRVEQGWSLPLHF.

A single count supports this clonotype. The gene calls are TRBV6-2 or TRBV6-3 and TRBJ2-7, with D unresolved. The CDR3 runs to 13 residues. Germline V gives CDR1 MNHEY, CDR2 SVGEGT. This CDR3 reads CISSHKVPYEQYF. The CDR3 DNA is TGTATCAGCAGTCACAAGGTACCCTACGAGCAGTACTTC.

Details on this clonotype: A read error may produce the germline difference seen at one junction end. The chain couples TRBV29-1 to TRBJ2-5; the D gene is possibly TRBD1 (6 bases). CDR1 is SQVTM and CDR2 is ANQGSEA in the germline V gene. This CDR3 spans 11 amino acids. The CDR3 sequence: CSVTGPETHYF. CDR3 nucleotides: TGCAGCGTTACAGGGCCGGAGACCCACTACTTC. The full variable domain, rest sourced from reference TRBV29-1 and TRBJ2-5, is SAVISQKPSRDICQRGTSLTIQCQVDSQVTMMFWYRQQPGQSLTLIATANQGSEATYESGFVIDKFPISRPNLTFSTLTVSNMSPEDSSIYLCSVTGPETHYFGPGTRLLVL.

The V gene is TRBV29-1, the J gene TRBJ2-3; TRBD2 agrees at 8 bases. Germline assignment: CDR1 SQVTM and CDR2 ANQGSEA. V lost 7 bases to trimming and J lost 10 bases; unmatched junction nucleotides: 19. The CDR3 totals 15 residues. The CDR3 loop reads CSDAGRSGSGRAQYF. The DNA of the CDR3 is TGCAGCGATGCGGGGAGGAGCGGGAGCGGTAGAGCGCAGTATTTT.

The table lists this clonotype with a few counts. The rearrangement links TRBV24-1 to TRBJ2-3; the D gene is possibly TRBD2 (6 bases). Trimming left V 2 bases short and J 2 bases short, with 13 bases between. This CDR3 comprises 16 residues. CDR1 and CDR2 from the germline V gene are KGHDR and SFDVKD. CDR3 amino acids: CATSDWSGVNTDTQYF. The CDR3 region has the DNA TGTGCCACCAGTGATTGGTCGGGAGTTAACACAGATACGCAGTATTTT.

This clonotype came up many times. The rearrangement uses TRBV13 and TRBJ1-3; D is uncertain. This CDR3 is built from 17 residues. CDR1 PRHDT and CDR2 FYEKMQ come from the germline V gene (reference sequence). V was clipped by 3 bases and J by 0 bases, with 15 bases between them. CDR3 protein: CASSLRMGRSSGNTIYF. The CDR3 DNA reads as TGTGCCAGCAGCTTGAGGATGGGTCGTAGCTCTGGAAACACCATATATTTT.